The next 19 T cell receptor beta chains were all read from a single sample in a study of blood T cells in healthy people across ages. A second PCR of roughly 7 to 11 cycles used a sample-barcoded 5' primer and a J-beta primer mix. TCRdb ran MiXCR on the 5' RACE reads and lists one entry per CDR3 protein. Here the sample spans hundreds of thousands of distinct CDR3 sequences, more than 45% being singletons. The sample consisted of blood. Source of these receptors: a man under 40 in good health.

The J gene is TRBJ2-5, the V gene TRBV7-9; D unresolved. Germline V gene lookup returns CDR1 SEHNR and CDR2 FQNEAQ (reference sequence). This CDR3 contains 15 residues. V lost 2 bases and J lost 5, with 15 bases in between. CDR3 coding DNA: TGTGCCAGCAGCTTAAATTTGGGAAATCGGGAGACCCAGTACTTC. This sequence encodes CASSLNLGNRETQYF.

The chain links TRBV20-1 to TRBJ1-6; no definite D call. CDR1 is DFQATT, CDR2 SNEGSKA, per germline (reference sequence). Trimming took off 3 bases at V and 5 bases at J, with 8 bases between the two ends. This CDR3 has 13 residues. This chain's CDR3 is CSASSSHNSPLHF. The CDR3 bases are TGCAGTGCTAGCTCGAGTCATAATTCACCCCTCCACTTT.

The rearrangement joins TRBV29-1 to TRBJ1-5; D not resolved. In germline, CDR1 is SQVTM, CDR2 ANQGSEA. Trimming shortened V by 7 bases and J by 7 bases, and 8 bases separated the two germline ends. This CDR3 contains 10 residues. The CDR3 coding sequence is TGCAGCGATTATGCGCAGCCCCAGCATTTT. Translating it yields CSDYAQPQHF. The whole variable domain, remainder taken from reference TRBV29-1 and TRBJ1-5, is SAVISQKPSRDICQRGTSLTIQCQVDSQVTMMFWYRQQPGQSLTLIATANQGSEATYESGFVIDKFPISRPNLTFSTLTVSNMSPEDSSIYLCSDYAQPQHFGDGTRLSIL.

The gene calls are TRBV14 and TRBJ2-3, with D possibly TRBD2 on 5 matching bases. Germline CDR1 is SGHDN and CDR2 is FVKESK. V lost 1 base, J lost 0 bases, and 14 bases lay in between. CDR3 length: 17 residues. The CDR3, as DNA: TGTGCCAGCAGCCAAGGGGAGCGAACCCGTAGCACAGATACGCAGTATTTT. Residues: CASSQGERTRSTDTQYF.

This chain joins TRBV4-3 and TRBJ1-1; D gene ambiguous. With 1 base removed from V and 10 bases from J, the gap between germline ends came to 16 bases. The germline CDR1 and CDR2 sequences are LGHNA and YSLEER. The CDR3 runs to 14 residues. CDR3 sequence (DNA): TGCGCCAGCAGCCAAGTGGTGTTTGGACTGGCAGCTTTCTTT. It codes for CASSQVVFGLAAFF.

This chain connects TRBV7-2 to TRBJ2-1; 9 bases are a match to TRBD1. The CDR3 runs to 16 residues. Germline loops: CDR1 SGHTA, CDR2 FQGNSA. Losses at the gene ends were 5 bases for V and 7 bases for J; bases not matched to a gene: 12. The CDR3, as DNA: TGTGCCAGCAGCGAACCGGGACAGGGTTTCAGGAATGAGCAGTTCTTC. Its protein product is CASSEPGQGFRNEQFF.

This clonotype was seen only once. The chain combines TRBV3-1 with TRBJ2-3; D gene ambiguous. V was shortened by 0 bases and J by 12 bases, with 10 bases between the two germline ends. Per the germline V gene, CDR1 is LGHDT and CDR2 is YNNKEL (reference sequence). The CDR3 is 12 amino acids. CDR3 loop: CASSQDRKQQYF. Written as DNA, the CDR3 is TGTGCCAGCAGCCAAGATCGAAAGCAACAGTATTTT.

This chain links TRBV2 with TRBJ1-1; D unresolved. This CDR3 has 14 amino acids. CDR1 is SNHLY, CDR2 FYNNEI, per germline. Deletions cut 5 bases from V and 5 bases from J, with 15 bases between. The CDR3 spells CASSPPQTLTEAFF. CDR3 bases: TGTGCCAGCAGTCCCCCCCAGACGCTAACTGAAGCTTTCTTT.

The CDR3 DNA is TGCGCCAGCAGCCGCGGACAGGGCGGCTACAATGAGCAGTTCTTC. Its translation is CASSRGQGGYNEQFF. The chain is built from TRBV5-1 and TRBJ2-1, with 8 bases lining up with TRBD1. This CDR3 region has 15 residues. Germline V lookup: CDR1 SGHRS, CDR2 YFSETQ. Losses at the gene ends were 4 bases for V and 3 bases for J; bases not matched to a gene: 6.

The chain joins TRBV27 to TRBJ2-2; D remains ambiguous. The CDR3 loop spans 14 amino acids. Trimming took 7 bases from V and 3 from J, leaving 12 bases between them. Germline assignment: CDR1 MNHEY and CDR2 SMNVEV (reference sequence). CDR3 loop: CASKIQIYTGELFF. CDR3 nucleotides: TGTGCCAGCAAGATTCAGATTTACACCGGGGAGCTGTTTTTT.

This chain joins TRBV27 and TRBJ2-5; possible D gene TRBD1, 5 bases. There are 13 residues in the CDR3. Germline V lookup: CDR1 MNHEY, CDR2 SMNVEV (reference sequence). V dropped 7 bases and J dropped 3 bases, with 12 bases sitting between them. The CDR3 coding sequence is TGTGCCAGCACGGCTAGGGGCGAAGAGACCCAGTACTTC. Translated: CASTARGEETQYF.

The chain's CDR3 is CASSQNTGAEQYF. Written as DNA, the CDR3 is TGTGCCAGCAGCCAAAACACGGGGGCCGAGCAGTACTTC. This chain joins TRBV3-1 and TRBJ2-5; either TRBD1 or TRBD2 may supply D (6 bases each). The J call could be wrong; TRBJ2-7 is a better fit for the DNA end. The CDR3 runs 13 residues. Germline CDR1 is LGHDT and CDR2 is YNNKEL (reference sequence).

The rearrangement joins TRBV10-3 to TRBJ2-7; a possible D gene is TRBD2 (5 bases). The CDR3 is 13 amino acids. Germline CDR1 reads ENHRY; CDR2 reads SYGVKD. The ends were cut back, 3 bases at V and 6 bases at J, with 12 bases in the middle. CDR3 nucleotide sequence: TGTGCCATCAGTGAAGGAAGGAGGATCGAGCAGTACTTC. Translation gives CAISEGRRIEQYF.

V usage is TRBV24-1 and J usage is TRBJ2-1; 8 positions match TRBD1. V dropped 3 bases and J dropped 5; count of bases not matched to a gene: 5. The CDR3 totals 15 residues. The germline V gene has CDR1 KGHDR and CDR2 SFDVKD. The CDR3 loop is CATSDPGGPDNEQFF. CDR3 coding DNA: TGTGCCACCAGTGATCCAGGGGGCCCGGACAATGAGCAGTTCTTC.

This clonotype was seen a few times. One end of the junction fails to match germline, which may point to a read error. V gene TRBV10-3 combines with J gene TRBJ1-2, with 7 bases that match TRBD1. Looked up from germline, CDR1 is ENHRY and CDR2 is SYGVKD. The CDR3 sequence is 13 residues long. CDR3 nucleotide sequence: TGTGCCAACAGTGGAGGGGGCCTCTATGGCTACACCTTC. Its translation: CANSGGGLYGYTF.

The chain combines TRBV5-1 with TRBJ2-1; no reliable D call. The V gene lost 4 bases and the J gene lost 3 bases, with 17 bases spanning the gap. The CDR3 has 16 amino acids. CDR1 and CDR2 (germline): SGHRS, YFSETQ. The CDR3 sequence: CASSPETVDDYNEQFF. The CDR3 bases are TGCGCCAGCAGCCCGGAAACTGTTGATGACTACAATGAGCAGTTCTTC.

The chain couples TRBV20-1 to TRBJ1-5; TRBD1 aligns across 8 bases. The trim removed 6 bases at V and 5 bases at J, leaving 12 bases unmatched. This CDR3 contains 15 residues. CDR1 is DFQATT and CDR2 is SNEGSKA in the germline V gene (reference sequence). The CDR3 loop is CSASRNGQGDQPQHF. CDR3 sequence (DNA): TGCAGTGCCTCTCGTAACGGACAGGGTGATCAGCCCCAGCATTTT.

The chain carries TRBV4-3 and TRBJ2-1; D may be TRBD2 (6 bases). With 0 bases removed from V and 2 bases from J, the gap between germline ends came to 17 bases. Germline V gene lookup returns CDR1 LGHNA and CDR2 YSLEER. The CDR3 consists of 18 residues. The CDR3 DNA reads as TGCGCCAGCAGCCAAGATCCACCCGGGACTTACACCTACAATGAGCAGTTCTTC. Translated, it gives CASSQDPPGTYTYNEQFF.

This clonotype was picked up one time. V gene TRBV4-1 combines with J gene TRBJ1-2; D might be TRBD1 (5 bases). Germline CDR1 reads MGHRA; CDR2 reads YSYEKL. The CDR3 has 16 residues. The V gene lost 0 bases and the J gene lost 4 bases, with 15 bases spanning the gap. CDR3 coding DNA: TGCGCCAGCAGCCAAGATGGCACAGGCGGCCCCTATGGCTACACCTTC. Its protein product is CASSQDGTGGPYGYTF.